This paragraph covers one T cell receptor beta chain sequence. The data were obtained in a study of CD8+CD57+ T cells in acquired aplastic anemia. Across the whole study: Mean DNA quantity obtained from sorted CD4+ and CD8+ cells was 2.5 to 4 ug.

Germline assignment: CDR1 MNHNS and CDR2 SASEGT. Trimming cost V 0 bases and J 8 bases, with 16 bases left between them. The CDR3 loop spans 15 amino acids. CD8+CD57+ cell expansion had been shown by flow cytometry in patients chosen for sequencing. Patients had received no therapy at the time of blood sampling. Genomic DNA, serving as template, underwent TCR beta VDJ and CDR3 profiling. MiXCR was run by TCRdb on the reads, yielding one entry per CDR3 protein. Counted here are just over 450,000 distinct CDR3 sequences, roughly 34% occurring once; the ten biggest clones make up 0.82%. The TCR comes from a human donor with aplastic anemia. Material for sequencing was sorted CD4+, CD8+, or CD8+CD57+ T cells (not recorded which) from PBMCs. The V and J genes are TRBV6-1 and TRBJ1-2, with D perhaps matching TRBD1 (5 bases). CDR3 sequence (DNA): TGTGCCAGCAGTGAAGCGGGACCTTGGGCTTGGGGCTACACCTTC. Translated, it gives CASSEAGPWAWGYTF.